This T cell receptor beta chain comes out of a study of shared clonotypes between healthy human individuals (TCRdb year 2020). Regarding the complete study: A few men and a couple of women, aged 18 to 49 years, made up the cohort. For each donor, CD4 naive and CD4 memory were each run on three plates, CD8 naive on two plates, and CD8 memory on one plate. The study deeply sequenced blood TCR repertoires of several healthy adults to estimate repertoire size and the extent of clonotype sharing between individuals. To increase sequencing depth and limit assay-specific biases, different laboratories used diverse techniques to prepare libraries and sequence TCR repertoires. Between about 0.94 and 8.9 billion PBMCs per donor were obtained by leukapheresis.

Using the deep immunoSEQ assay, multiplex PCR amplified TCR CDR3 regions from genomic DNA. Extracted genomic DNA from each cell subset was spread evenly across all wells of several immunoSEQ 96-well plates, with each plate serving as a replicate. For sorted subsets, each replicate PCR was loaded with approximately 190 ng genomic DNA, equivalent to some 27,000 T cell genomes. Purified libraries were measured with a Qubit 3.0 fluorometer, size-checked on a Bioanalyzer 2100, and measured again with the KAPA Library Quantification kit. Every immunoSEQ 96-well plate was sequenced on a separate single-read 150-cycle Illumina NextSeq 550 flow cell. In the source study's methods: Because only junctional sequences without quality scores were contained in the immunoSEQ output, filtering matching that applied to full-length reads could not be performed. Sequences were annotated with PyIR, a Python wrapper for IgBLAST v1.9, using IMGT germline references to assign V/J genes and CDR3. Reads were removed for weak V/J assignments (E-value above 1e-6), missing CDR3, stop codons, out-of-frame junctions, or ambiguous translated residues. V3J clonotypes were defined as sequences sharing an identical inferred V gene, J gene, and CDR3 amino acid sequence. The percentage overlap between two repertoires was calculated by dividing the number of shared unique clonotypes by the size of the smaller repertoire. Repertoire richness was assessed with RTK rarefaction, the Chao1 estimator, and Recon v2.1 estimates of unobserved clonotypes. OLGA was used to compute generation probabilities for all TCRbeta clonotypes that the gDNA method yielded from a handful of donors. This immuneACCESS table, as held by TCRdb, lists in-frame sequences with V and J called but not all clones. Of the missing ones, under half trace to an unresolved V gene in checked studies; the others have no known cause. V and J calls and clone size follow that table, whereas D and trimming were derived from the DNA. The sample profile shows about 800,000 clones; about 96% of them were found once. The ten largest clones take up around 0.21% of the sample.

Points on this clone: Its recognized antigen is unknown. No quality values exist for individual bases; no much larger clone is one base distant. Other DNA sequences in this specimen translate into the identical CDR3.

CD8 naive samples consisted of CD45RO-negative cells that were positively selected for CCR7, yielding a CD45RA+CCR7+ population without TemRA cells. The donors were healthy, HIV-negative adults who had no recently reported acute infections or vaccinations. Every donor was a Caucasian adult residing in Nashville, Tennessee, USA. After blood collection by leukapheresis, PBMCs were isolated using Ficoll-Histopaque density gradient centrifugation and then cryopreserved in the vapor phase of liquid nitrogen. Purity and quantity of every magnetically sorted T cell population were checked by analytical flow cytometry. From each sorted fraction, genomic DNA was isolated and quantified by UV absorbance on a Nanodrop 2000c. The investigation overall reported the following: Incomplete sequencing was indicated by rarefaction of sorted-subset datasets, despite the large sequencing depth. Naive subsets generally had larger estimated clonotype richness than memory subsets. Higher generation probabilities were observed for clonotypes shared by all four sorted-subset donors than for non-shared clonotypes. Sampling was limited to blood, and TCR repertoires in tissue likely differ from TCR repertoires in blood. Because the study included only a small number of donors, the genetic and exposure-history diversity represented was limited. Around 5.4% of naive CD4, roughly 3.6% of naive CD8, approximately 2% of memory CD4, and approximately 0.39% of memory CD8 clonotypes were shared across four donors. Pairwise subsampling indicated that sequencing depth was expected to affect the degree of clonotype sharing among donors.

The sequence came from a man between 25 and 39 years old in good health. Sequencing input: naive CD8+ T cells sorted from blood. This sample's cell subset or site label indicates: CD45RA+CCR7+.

CDR3 sequence: CASSLSENTGELFF. At the DNA level, the sequence is TGTGCCAGCAGCTTAAGCGAGAACACCGGGGAGCTGTTTTTT. Recombination linked TRBV7-9 to TRBJ2-2; the D gene remains uncertain. Per the germline V gene (reference sequence), SEHNR is the CDR1 and FQNEAQ is the CDR2. The CDR3, cysteine through phenylalanine, is 14 amino acids long. The CDR3 DNA has 42 bases and is translated from base 1. The junction shows trimming of 2 bases on V and 1 base on J, plus 5 bases between the germline ends. The full variable domain, completed from the reference TRBV7-9 and TRBJ2-2 proteins outside the CDR3, reads DTGVSQNPRHKITKRGQNVTFRCDPISEHNRLYWYRQTLGQGPEFLTYFQNEAQLEKSRLLSDRFSAERPKGSFSTLEIQRTEQGDSAMYLCASSLSENTGELFFGEGSRLTVL.